Presented here are 25 T cell receptor beta chains from one specimen sequenced in a study of graft-versus-host responses after intestinal transplantation. The protocol was immunoSEQ multiplex PCR, while the TCRdb copy is restricted to in-frame clones and leaves out a portion. The sample has tens of thousands of clones, roughly 91% seen once. These receptors have no identified antigens. Material: unstimulated CD8+ T cells sorted from spleen or lymph node cells, obtained before intestinal transplant. These receptors all come from a human donor who received an intestinal transplant.

The CDR3 DNA follows: TGTGCCAGTAGTATAATGGCAGGGGCCAACGTCCTGACTTTC. Translation gives CASSIMAGANVLTF. V gene TRBV19 combines with J gene TRBJ2-6, with D unclear. CDR1 and CDR2 from the germline V gene are LNHDA and SQIVND (reference sequence). The V end lost 2 bases, the J end lost 4 bases, and 6 bases lay between the germline ends. The CDR3 loop spans 14 amino acids.

The chain has TRBV27 and TRBJ2-1; possible D gene TRBD2, 6 bases. Trimming took 5 bases from V and 7 from J, leaving 18 bases between them. CDR3 size: 15 residues. CDR1 and CDR2 (germline): MNHEY, SMNVEV (reference sequence). The CDR3 DNA reads TGTGCCAGCAGTCGAATACGCGGGATAACGAATGAGCAGTTCTTC. Translating it yields CASSRIRGITNEQFF.

This clone was recorded only once. The gene calls are TRBV6-4 and TRBJ2-1; a weak D match, TRBD1 (6 bases). Germline V gene lookup returns CDR1 MRHNA and CDR2 SNTAGT. V was clipped by 6 bases and J by 0 bases, with 12 bases between them. This CDR3 contains 15 residues. The CDR3 DNA sequence: TGTGCCAGCAGAAACAGGGATAGCTCCTACAATGAGCAGTTCTTC. Translation gives CASRNRDSSYNEQFF.

A word on this clone: This specimen includes other DNA sequences encoding the same CDR3. The CDR3 sequence: CASSVGGPSYEQYF. The CDR3 DNA reads as TGTGCCAGCAGCGTAGGCGGCCCCTCCTACGAGCAGTACTTC. The gene calls are TRBV9 and TRBJ2-7; no clear D. The germline gives CDR1 SGDLS, CDR2 YYNGEE. The CDR3 totals 14 residues. V lost 0 bases and J lost 0, with 7 bases in between.

The V and J genes are TRBV19 and TRBJ1-1, with unresolved D. The V end was cut by 5 bases, the J end by 0 bases, with 10 bases between. This CDR3 has 14 residues. CDR1 and CDR2 from the germline V gene are LNHDA and SQIVND (reference sequence). CDR3 sequence reads: CASSFNMMNTEAFF. In nucleotides, the CDR3 is TGTGCCAGTAGTTTTAACATGATGAACACTGAAGCTTTCTTT. Using reference TRBV19 and TRBJ1-1 for the parts outside the CDR3, the full variable domain is DGGITQSPKYLFRKEGQNVTLSCEQNLNHDAMYWYRQDPGQGLRLIYYSQIVNDFQKGDIAEGYSVSREKKESFPLTVTSAQKNPTAFYLCASSFNMMNTEAFFGQGTRLTVV.

The V and J genes are TRBV4-1 and TRBJ2-3; 8 positions match TRBD2. After removal of 0 bases from V and 5 bases from J, the junction contained 4 bases not matched to a gene. This CDR3 comprises 15 residues. Germline assignment: CDR1 MGHRA and CDR2 YSYEKL. The CDR3 DNA is TGCGCCAGCAGCCAAGACCGGGGGGGGAGAGATACGCAGTATTTT. Protein product: CASSQDRGGRDTQYF.

The chain carries TRBV5-1 and TRBJ2-1; 10 nucleotides agree with TRBD2. Germline trimming cut 4 bases from V and 5 bases from J; bases unmatched to any gene: 9. Germline CDR1 SGHRS, CDR2 YFSETQ. This CDR3 comprises 16 residues. The CDR3 bases are TGCGCCAGCAGCGGGTGGCTAGCGGGAGTCGACAATGAGCAGTTCTTC. Translated, it gives CASSGWLAGVDNEQFF.

The V call is TRBV18, the J call TRBJ2-5, with 9 bases matching TRBD1. Germline lookup yields CDR1 KGHSH and CDR2 LQKENI. This CDR3 is 15 amino acids long. The trim removed 3 bases at V and 5 bases at J, leaving 7 bases unmatched. CDR3 region: CASSPRDRVTETQYF. DNA of the CDR3: TGTGCCAGCTCACCCCGGGACAGGGTCACCGAGACCCAGTACTTC.

This rearrangement joins TRBV6-1 to TRBJ2-1, with a possible D match to TRBD2 (5 bases). The CDR3 runs 18 residues. The V and J ends lost 3 bases and 6 bases respectively, with 24 bases between them. In germline, CDR1 is MNHNS, CDR2 SASEGT. Written as DNA, the CDR3 is TGTGCCAGCAGTGACCAACCCTATAGCGATCTCAAGGGCAATGAGCAGTTCTTC. Its protein is CASSDQPYSDLKGNEQFF.

In this sample, this clone turned up once. This chain connects TRBV6-5 to TRBJ1-5, with 9 bases aligning to TRBD1. The CDR3 covers 14 residues. Germline assignment: CDR1 MNHEY and CDR2 SVGAGI. After removal of 6 bases from V and 6 bases from J, the junction contained 6 bases not matched to a gene. The CDR3 region is CASSFGQGTQPQHF. The CDR3 DNA sequence: TGTGCCAGCAGCTTCGGACAGGGGACTCAGCCCCAGCATTTT.

The rearrangement links TRBV5-1 to TRBJ2-3; 8 bases are a match to TRBD2. CDR3 size: 16 residues. The trim removed 0 bases at V and 0 bases at J, leaving 3 bases unmatched. Germline V lookup: CDR1 SGHRS, CDR2 YFSETQ. CDR3: CASSLELAASTDTQYF. CDR3 DNA: TGCGCCAGCAGCTTGGAACTAGCGGCTAGCACAGATACGCAGTATTTT.

DNA of the CDR3: TGTGCCAGCAGCTTGACAGGGGGCGCGTCAGAGACCCAGTACTTC. It is translated as CASSLTGGASETQYF. The chain links TRBV13 to TRBJ2-5, with 10 bases aligning to TRBD1. Trimming removed 3 bases from V and 4 bases from J; junction bases left unmatched: 5. The length of the CDR3 is 15 residues. CDR1 PRHDT and CDR2 FYEKMQ come from the germline V gene (reference sequence). The whole variable domain, remainder taken from reference TRBV13 and TRBJ2-5, is AAGVIQSPRHLIKEKRETATLKCYPIPRHDTVYWYQQGPGQDPQFLISFYEKMQSDKGSIPDRFSAQQFSDYHSELNMSSLELGDSALYFCASSLTGGASETQYFGPGTRLLVL.

Remarks on this clone: Other nucleotide sequences in the sample specify the same CDR3. CDR3 sequence (DNA): TGTGCCAGTAGTCCTGGGACTGTCTACGAGCAGTACTTC. Amino acid sequence: CASSPGTVYEQYF. The chain uses TRBV19 and TRBJ2-7; perhaps TRBD2 as D (6 bases). Per the germline V gene, CDR1 is LNHDA and CDR2 is SQIVND (reference sequence). The CDR3 has 13 residues. Trimming stripped 5 bases from V and 3 bases from J, with 11 bases between.

J is TRBJ1-2 and V is TRBV4-3, with a possible D match to TRBD1 (5 bases). The CDR3 has 15 amino acids. With 0 bases removed from V and 4 bases from J, the gap between germline ends came to 12 bases. Germline V gene lookup returns CDR1 LGHNA and CDR2 YSLEER. The CDR3 loop reads CASSQDFRAPYGYTF. In DNA, the CDR3 is TGCGCCAGCAGCCAAGATTTCAGGGCACCCTATGGCTACACCTTC.

This clone was detected a few times. This chain joins TRBV5-4 and TRBJ1-2; possibly TRBD1 for D (5 bases). Looked up from germline, CDR1 is SGHNT and CDR2 is YYREEE (reference sequence). The CDR3 consists of 16 residues. The V and J ends lost 4 bases and 1 base respectively, with 17 bases between them. As DNA, the CDR3 is TGTGCCAGCAGCCCGGAGGGACGGATACTTAACTATGGCTACACCTTC. Its protein product is CASSPEGRILNYGYTF.

The gene calls are TRBV7-9 and TRBJ1-1, with D unresolved. V lost 1 base to trimming and J lost 4 bases, with 10 bases between them. Germline V CDR1 and CDR2: SEHNR, FQNEAQ (reference sequence). This CDR3 has 14 amino acids. In DNA form, the CDR3 reads TGTGCCAGCAGCTTAGGGTTCCACTTCACTGAAGCTTTCTTT. It codes for CASSLGFHFTEAFF.

V is TRBV29-1 and J is TRBJ1-6; D ambiguous. Trimming cost V 5 bases and J 4 bases, with 12 bases left between them. CDR1 is SQVTM and CDR2 is ANQGSEA in the germline V gene. The CDR3 spans 14 residues. The CDR3 nucleotides are TGCAGCGTTCTCGACGGAGGTTATAATTCACCCCTCCACTTT. Translated: CSVLDGGYNSPLHF.

V usage is TRBV7-3 and J usage is TRBJ2-1; 8 bases are a match to TRBD2. Germline-derived CDR1 and CDR2 are SGHTA and FQGTGA. J gave up 7 bases and V 5 bases, and 10 bases lay outside the gene matches. CDR3 size: 15 residues. Written as DNA, the CDR3 is TGTGCCAGCAGCCTTAGCGGGGTCTCCGGGAATGAGCAGTTCTTC. It specifies CASSLSGVSGNEQFF.

V gene TRBV13 combines with J gene TRBJ1-4; 7 nucleotides line up with TRBD1. V shed 6 bases and J 8 bases; nucleotides not matched to a gene: 6. The CDR3 consists of 13 residues. Germline-derived CDR1 and CDR2 are PRHDT and FYEKMQ (reference sequence). CDR3 coding DNA: TGTGCCAGCAGGAGGGGGCGAGCGGAAAAACTGTTTTTT. Translated, it gives CASRRGRAEKLFF.

CDR3 sequence (DNA): TGTGCCAGCAGCGGCGGACTAGCGGGGAGCTCCTACAATGAGCAGTTCTTC. Protein sequence: CASSGGLAGSSYNEQFF. The chain has TRBV9 and TRBJ2-1; 12 bases match TRBD2. Trimming cost V 3 bases and J 0 bases; bases outside gene matches: 4. From germline, CDR1 is SGDLS and CDR2 YYNGEE. The length of the CDR3 is 17 residues.

The rearrangement links TRBV10-3 to TRBJ2-3; 10 nucleotides line up with TRBD2. V lost 6 bases to trimming and J lost 8 bases; unmatched junction nucleotides: 23. Germline CDR1 ENHRY, CDR2 SYGVKD. The CDR3 extends over 19 amino acids. CDR3 amino acids: CAIRETKELAGGQLGTQYF. The DNA of the CDR3 is TGTGCCATCAGGGAAACAAAAGAATTAGCGGGGGGCCAGTTGGGTACGCAGTATTTT.

This CDR3 is CASSWGGSDEQYF. The CDR3 DNA reads as TGCGCCAGCAGCTGGGGGGGCAGCGACGAGCAGTACTTC. This rearrangement joins TRBV4-1 to TRBJ2-7, with a possible D match to TRBD2 (7 bases). This CDR3 spans 13 amino acids. Trimming stripped 5 bases from V and 5 bases from J, with 13 bases between. Germline lookup yields CDR1 MGHRA and CDR2 YSYEKL.

This rearrangement joins TRBV19 to TRBJ1-2; TRBD1 matches at 9 bases. The CDR3 is 16 residues long. Trimming at V came to 3 bases and at J to 3 bases, leaving 8 bases not matched to a gene. Germline V gene sequence: CDR1 LNHDA, CDR2 SQIVND (reference sequence). This CDR3 is CASSIRTGEVYYGYTF. The CDR3 nucleotides are TGTGCCAGTAGTATCCGGACAGGGGAAGTTTACTATGGCTACACCTTC.

J is TRBJ2-7 and V is TRBV7-6, with D possibly matching TRBD2 (6 bases). Germline assignment: CDR1 SGHVS and CDR2 FNYEAQ. CDR3 length equals 14 residues. V gave up 6 bases and J gave up 1 base, with 13 bases separating them. For the CDR3, the DNA is TGTGCCAGCAGGAGGGATAGCGGATCCTACGAGCAGTACTTC. It yields the protein CASRRDSGSYEQYF.

V is TRBV4-2 and J is TRBJ1-4, with 9 bases lining up with TRBD1. Trimming cost V 3 bases and J 10 bases; bases outside gene matches: 12. CDR1 is LGHNA, CDR2 YNFKEQ, per germline. The CDR3 runs to 16 residues. As DNA, the CDR3 is TGTGCCAGCAGCCAGGACACCACAGGGGGCGGGGGAAAACTGTTTTTT. As protein: CASSQDTTGGGGKLFF.